This T cell receptor beta chain was obtained from a study of PD-1 blockade in classical Hodgkin lymphoma. Study observations and caveats: What drove the repertoire differences, possibly disease activity or prior therapy, has not been defined. Reports described newly diagnosed patients as having lower baseline TCR diversity than healthy donors.

Details on this clone: Its matching antigen is unknown.

Clones were sequenced by immunoSEQ multiplex PCR, and TCRdb holds only the in-frame ones, with some missing. The profile shows approximately 70,000 clones, about 94% of them singletons. The CDR3 is 12 residues long. In germline, CDR1 is SGHDT, CDR2 YYEEEE. V was shortened by 2 bases and J by 6 bases, with 9 bases between the two germline ends. Documented time point: newly diagnosed, previously untreated cHL patient sample. PBMCs from untreated, newly diagnosed classical Hodgkin lymphoma were comparison samples. The clonotype comes from a human donor with classical Hodgkin lymphoma. Sequencing used peripheral blood mononuclear cells (PBMCs). J is TRBJ2-7 and V is TRBV5-6; D unclear. CDR3 protein: CASSFPRTEQYF. For the CDR3, the DNA is TGTGCCAGCAGCTTTCCCAGGACCGAGCAGTACTTC.